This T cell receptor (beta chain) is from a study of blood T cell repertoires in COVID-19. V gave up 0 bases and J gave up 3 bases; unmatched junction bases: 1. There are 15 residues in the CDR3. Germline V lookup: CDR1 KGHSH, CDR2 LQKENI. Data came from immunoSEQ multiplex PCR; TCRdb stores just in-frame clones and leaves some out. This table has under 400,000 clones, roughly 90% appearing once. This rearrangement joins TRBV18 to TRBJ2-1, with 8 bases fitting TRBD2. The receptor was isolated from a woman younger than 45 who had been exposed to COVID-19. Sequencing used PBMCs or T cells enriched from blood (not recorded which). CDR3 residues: CASSPPAGDYNEQFF. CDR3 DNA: TGTGCCAGCTCACCACCAGCGGGGGACTACAATGAGCAGTTCTTC.